This TCR beta chain stems from a study of PD-1 blockade in classical Hodgkin lymphoma. About this clone: The antigen remains undetermined.

Germline values: CDR1 GTSNPN, CDR2 SVGIG (reference sequence). CDR3 length equals 13 residues. The V end was cut by 0 bases, the J end by 9 bases, with 14 bases between. No patient escaped relapse after autologous stem cell transplantation, and brentuximab vedotin exposure varied. Notes on the study in general: Relapsed/refractory patients reportedly had the lowest baseline TCR diversity, below newly diagnosed patients, who were below healthy donors. CD8+ TCR diversity did not rise significantly by C4D1, unlike CD4+.

Profiled with immunoSEQ multiplex PCR; TCRdb holds only in-frame clones, not every one. The sample consists of more than 140,000 clones, less than 80% of them appearing once. Specimen: peripheral blood mononuclear cells (PBMCs), collected before the second cycle of nivolumab. The clonotype was recovered from a human donor with classical Hodgkin lymphoma. J is TRBJ1-2 and V is TRBV30; D may be TRBD1 (5 bases). The DNA of the CDR3 is TGTGCCTGGAGTGTAAACAGGCTCGTGAGCTACACCTTC. Translating it yields CAWSVNRLVSYTF.